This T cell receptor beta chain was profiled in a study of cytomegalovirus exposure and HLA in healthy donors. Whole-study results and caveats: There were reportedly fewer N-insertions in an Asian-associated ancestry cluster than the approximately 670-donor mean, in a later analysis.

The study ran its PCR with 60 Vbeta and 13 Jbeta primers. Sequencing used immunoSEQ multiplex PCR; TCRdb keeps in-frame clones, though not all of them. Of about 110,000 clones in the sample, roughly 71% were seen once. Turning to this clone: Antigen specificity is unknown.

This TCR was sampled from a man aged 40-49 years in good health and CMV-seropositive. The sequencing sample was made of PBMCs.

The CDR3 region is CASSFGGTGNQPQHF. CDR3 DNA: TGTGCCAGCAGTTTTGGGGGGACAGGGAATCAGCCCCAGCATTTT. This chain links TRBV27 with TRBJ1-5; 9 nucleotides align to TRBD1. This CDR3 is 15 amino acids long. CDR1 is MNHEY and CDR2 is SMNVEV in the germline V gene (reference sequence). With V trimmed by 3 bases and J by 4 bases, 4 bases remained unmatched.